Each of the 5 T cell receptor beta chains below was sequenced from the same sample in a study of shared clonotypes between healthy human individuals. The table came from immunoSEQ multiplex PCR; TCRdb's copy has only in-frame clones and leaves some out. The sample lists some 550,000 clones; more than 95% were seen once. The sample consisted of naive CD4+ T cells sorted from blood. This sample's subset: CD45RA+ positively selected. The receptors shown here come from a woman younger than 45 in good health.

The chain has TRBV11-2 and TRBJ2-7; no clear D. Between the trimmed V and J ends, which lost 3 bases and 2 bases, there was a span of 11 bases. The length of the CDR3 is 14 residues. Per the germline V gene, CDR1 is SGHAT and CDR2 is FQNNGV. Here the CDR3 reads CASSFVRNPYEQYF. The CDR3 region has the DNA TGTGCCAGCAGCTTTGTCCGGAATCCCTACGAGCAGTACTTC.

V and J are TRBV5-1 and TRBJ2-5; D possibly corresponds to TRBD2 (5 bases). Trimming pared 9 bases from V and 5 bases from J, leaving 23 bases between. Germline loops: CDR1 SGHRS, CDR2 YFSETQ. The CDR3 is made up of 15 amino acids. The CDR3 bases are TGCGCCACCTCCCGCCGGGGTGGTCCTTCGGAGACCCAGTACTTC. It codes for CATSRRGGPSETQYF.

This clone was seen once. The chain uses TRBV7-2 and TRBJ2-5; perhaps TRBD2 as D (5 bases). With the DNA end fitting TRBJ2-7 better, the J assignment may be wrong. Germline CDR1 SGHTA, CDR2 FQGNSA. The CDR3 extends over 14 amino acids. The CDR3 nucleotides are TGTGCCAGCAGCTGGGCGGGCAGCTCCTACGAGCAGTACTTC. It codes for CASSWAGSSYEQYF.

In regard to this clone: The same CDR3 arises from other DNA sequences in this sample as well. The chain recombines TRBV5-1 with TRBJ2-1; a possible D gene is TRBD2 (6 bases). V was clipped by 0 bases and J by 3 bases, with 10 bases between them. This CDR3 spans 15 amino acids. Germline CDR1 and CDR2: SGHRS and YFSETQ. The CDR3 DNA sequence: TGCGCCAGCAGCTTGGGGGATAGCGGCTACAATGAGCAGTTCTTC. It is translated as CASSLGDSGYNEQFF.

The rearrangement joins TRBV28 to TRBJ1-2, with a tentative D call TRBD1 (5 bases). The CDR3 extends over 18 amino acids. Germline-derived CDR1 and CDR2 are MDHEN and SYDVKM. V was pared by 3 bases and J by 4 bases, with 24 bases between. As DNA, the CDR3 is TGTGCCAGCAGTTTGGATACACGTGGGGGAGGGTTCAGCTATGGCTACACCTTC. Its translation is CASSLDTRGGGFSYGYTF.